The T cell receptor (beta chain) described here comes from a study of T cell responses to AZD1222 COVID-19 vaccine. Study overall: Second-dose recipients at about 4 or about 12 weeks were treated as one pooled group.

Repertoires were generated with immunoSEQ multiplex PCR, while TCRdb's copy carries only in-frame clones and drops some. The sample holds about 140,000 clones, 92% seen once. CDR3 length: 15 residues. Deletions cut 5 bases from V and 3 bases from J, with 13 bases between. From germline, CDR1 is SEHNR and CDR2 FQNEAQ (reference sequence). The sequenced sample was peripheral blood, obtained on day 0 of AZD1222 vaccination. This chain uses TRBV7-9 with TRBJ1-4; D unclear. The sequence derives from an adult in good health. CDR3 nucleotides: TGTGCCAGCAGCCCGGGGAATGGAGCTAATGAAAAACTGTTTTTT. Encoded protein: CASSPGNGANEKLFF. The full variable domain, in which reference TRBV7-9 and TRBJ1-4 provide the parts outside the CDR3, is DTGVSQNPRHKITKRGQNVTFRCDPISEHNRLYWYRQTLGQGPEFLTYFQNEAQLEKSRLLSDRFSAERPKGSFSTLEIQRTEQGDSAMYLCASSPGNGANEKLFFGSGTQLSVL.